Below are 22 T cell receptor beta chains sequenced from a single sample in a study of blood T cell repertoires in COVID-19. Clones were sequenced by immunoSEQ multiplex PCR, and TCRdb holds only the in-frame ones, with some missing. The data show under 130,000 clones, about 90% seen once. Sequenced input: peripheral blood. The receptors originated from a human donor in a cohort sampled during active COVID-19.

This chain links TRBV2 with TRBJ1-1, with 7 bases that match TRBD1. The germline CDR1 and CDR2 sequences are SNHLY and FYNNEI. After removal of 10 bases from V and 5 bases from J, the junction contained 13 bases not matched to a gene. This CDR3 has 14 residues. CDR3 region: CATIERDSLTEAFF. CDR3 coding DNA: TGTGCCACTATAGAAAGGGACAGCCTTACTGAAGCTTTCTTT.

This clone was seen more than once but under ten times. J is TRBJ2-7 and V is TRBV9; TRBD1 matches 8 bases. Per germline, CDR1 SGDLS and CDR2 YYNGEE. The CDR3 totals 13 residues. V gave up 4 bases and J gave up 6 bases; unmatched junction bases: 6. The CDR3 sequence: CASSSWTGTEQYF. DNA for the CDR3: TGTGCCAGCAGCTCCTGGACAGGGACCGAGCAGTACTTC.

This chain uses TRBV15 with TRBJ2-1; TRBD2 aligns across 10 bases. V gave up 8 bases and J gave up 3 bases; unmatched junction bases: 10. There are 16 residues in the CDR3. Germline values: CDR1 LNHNV, CDR2 YYDKDF (reference sequence). CDR3 in amino acids: CATQPQREGLYNEQFF. The CDR3 nucleotides are TGTGCCACCCAACCCCAGCGGGAGGGCCTCTACAATGAGCAGTTCTTC.

The chain has TRBV5-1 and TRBJ2-5; 8 positions agree with TRBD1. Trimming removed 4 bases from V and 3 bases from J; junction bases left unmatched: 5. This CDR3 is 14 amino acids long. Germline V gene lookup returns CDR1 SGHRS and CDR2 YFSETQ. The DNA for the CDR3 is TGCGCCAGCAGCCAATGGACAGGGAAAGAGACCCAGTACTTC. Amino acid sequence: CASSQWTGKETQYF.

This clone has only one observation. V and J are TRBV28 and TRBJ2-3, with TRBD1 as a possible D gene (6 bases). Germline loops: CDR1 MDHEN, CDR2 SYDVKM. The CDR3 totals 13 residues. With 6 bases removed from V and 4 bases from J, the gap between germline ends came to 11 bases. The CDR3 DNA sequence: TGTGCCAGCAGGAACAGGGCCGCAGATACGCAGTATTTT. Its translation: CASRNRAADTQYF.

V usage is TRBV6-5 and J usage is TRBJ2-2, with D unresolved. This CDR3 has 14 amino acids. Germline loops: CDR1 MNHEY, CDR2 SVGAGI. V was shortened by 1 base and J by 6 bases, with 9 bases between the two germline ends. CDR3 in amino acids: CASSYLEDPGELFF. The CDR3 DNA reads TGTGCCAGCAGTTACTTAGAGGATCCCGGGGAGCTGTTTTTT.

This clone was detected only once. The chain links TRBV28 to TRBJ2-7, with D perhaps matching TRBD2 (5 bases). This CDR3 contains 15 residues. V shed 3 bases and J shed 13 bases, with 25 bases lying between them. Germline V CDR1 and CDR2: MDHEN, SYDVKM. In DNA, the CDR3 is TGTGCCAGCAGTTTTTCCGGGGATTCCGGGGAAAGTGGATACTTC. Its protein is CASSFSGDSGESGYF.

This clone appeared once. The rearrangement uses TRBV5-4 and TRBJ2-3, with TRBD2 matching over 12 bases. Germline lookup yields CDR1 SGHNT and CDR2 YYREEE (reference sequence). V lost 3 bases, J lost 6 bases, and 5 bases stayed unmatched. This CDR3 has 15 residues. In DNA form, the CDR3 reads TGTGCCAGCAGCTCACTAGCGGGAGGAGCGGATACGCAGTATTTT. As protein: CASSSLAGGADTQYF.

The V call is TRBV6-2 or TRBV6-3, the J call TRBJ2-7, with D possibly matching TRBD2 (6 bases). Germline V gene data show CDR1 as MNHEY and CDR2 as SVGEGT. This CDR3 is 14 amino acids long. V lost 6 bases, J lost 3 bases, and 15 bases lay in between. The CDR3 loop reads CASSPRDLDYEQYF. The CDR3 DNA sequence: TGTGCCAGCAGCCCCCGGGACTTGGACTACGAGCAGTACTTC.

This chain uses TRBV2 with TRBJ2-3, with 9 positions matching TRBD2. This CDR3 comprises 16 residues. V shed 7 bases and J 3 bases; nucleotides not matched to a gene: 11. CDR1 and CDR2 from the germline V gene are SNHLY and FYNNEI. CDR3 in amino acids: CASTPLGAGGTDTQYF. In DNA form, the CDR3 reads TGTGCCAGCACCCCACTCGGAGCGGGAGGTACAGATACGCAGTATTTT.

The chain links TRBV29-1 to TRBJ2-7; a weak D match, TRBD1 (6 bases). The CDR3 has 15 amino acids. V shed 1 base and J shed 0 bases, with 13 bases lying between them. Germline CDR1 SQVTM, CDR2 ANQGSEA. The CDR3 coding sequence is TGCAGCGTTGAAGTCGGACAGTGGAGCTCCTACGAGCAGTACTTC. It is translated as CSVEVGQWSSYEQYF.

V is TRBV10-3 and J is TRBJ2-2; TRBD2 matches at 11 bases. CDR1 ENHRY and CDR2 SYGVKD come from the germline V gene. The CDR3 is 15 residues long. The junction had 5 bases not matched to a gene; V was cut back by 4 bases and J by 7 bases. DNA of the CDR3: TGTGCCATCAGTGGTAGCGGGAGGGCTGGCGGGGAGCTGTTTTTT. This translates into CAISGSGRAGGELFF.

The V call is TRBV25-1, the J call TRBJ2-7; 7 bases are a match to TRBD1. V lost 3 bases and J lost 4; bases outside the gene matches: 0. The germline gives CDR1 MGHDK, CDR2 SYGVNS. CDR3 length: 12 residues. The CDR3 protein is CASSDRGYEQYF. The CDR3 DNA sequence: TGTGCCAGCAGTGACAGGGGGTACGAGCAGTACTTC.

The count of this clone is one. This sequence joins TRBV4-2 and TRBJ2-3, with a tentative D call TRBD2 (5 bases). The length of the CDR3 is 16 residues. The germline V and J ends were trimmed by 4 bases and 3 bases, with 17 bases remaining between them. CDR1 is LGHNA, CDR2 YNFKEQ, per germline. The CDR3 sequence: CASSPRAAGETDTQYF. The CDR3 DNA is TGTGCCAGCAGCCCGAGGGCGGCCGGGGAGACAGATACGCAGTATTTT.

The chain couples TRBV7-9 to TRBJ2-3; 7 positions match TRBD2. Per germline, CDR1 SEHNR and CDR2 FQNEAQ (reference sequence). CDR3 length: 15 residues. J was trimmed by 2 bases and V by 7 bases; bases with no gene match: 9. The CDR3 here is CASTPSGTNTDTQYF. The CDR3 nucleotides read TGTGCCAGCACCCCCTCCGGGACTAACACAGATACGCAGTATTTT.

The rearrangement uses TRBV19 and TRBJ2-3; D uncertain. Germline V gene lookup returns CDR1 LNHDA and CDR2 SQIVND (reference sequence). This CDR3 has 13 residues. V was cut by 1 base and J by 2 bases, with 4 bases left in between. CDR3 in amino acids: CASSIVDTDTQYF. The CDR3 DNA reads TGTGCCAGTAGTATAGTAGACACAGATACGCAGTATTTT.

The chain has TRBV5-4 and TRBJ2-2, with 11 bases that match TRBD1. The CDR3 is made up of 16 amino acids. V lost 0 bases and J lost 6; bases outside the gene matches: 4. Per the germline V gene, CDR1 is SGHNT and CDR2 is YYREEE (reference sequence). The CDR3 region is CASSLARTGGAGELFF. The CDR3 DNA sequence: TGTGCCAGCAGCTTGGCCCGGACAGGGGGCGCCGGGGAGCTGTTTTTT.

The chain employs TRBV15 and TRBJ2-5; the D gene is possibly TRBD1 (6 bases). Trimming shortened V by 4 bases and J by 1 base, and 16 bases separated the two germline ends. Looked up from germline, CDR1 is LNHNV and CDR2 is YYDKDF (reference sequence). The CDR3 has 16 amino acids. The CDR3 sequence is CATSTWDKMIQETQYF. CDR3 sequence (DNA): TGTGCCACCAGCACATGGGACAAGATGATCCAAGAGACCCAGTACTTC.

This clone was detected only a few times. The J gene is TRBJ2-7, the V gene TRBV6-1, with 12 bases that match TRBD1. The germline CDR1 and CDR2 sequences are MNHNS and SASEGT. Losses at the gene ends were 0 bases for V and 4 bases for J; bases not matched to a gene: 4. This CDR3 contains 16 residues. CDR3 protein: CASSEAGQGARYEQYF. The CDR3 region has the DNA TGTGCCAGCAGTGAAGCGGGACAGGGGGCAAGGTACGAGCAGTACTTC.

The rearrangement links TRBV3-1 (or the pseudogene TRBV3-2) to TRBJ1-1, with unresolved D. The germline gives CDR1 LGHDT, CDR2 YNNKEL (reference sequence). V was clipped by 6 bases and J by 6 bases, with 17 bases between them. This CDR3 region has 14 residues. The CDR3 here is CASSPTGVWAEAFF. CDR3 sequence (DNA): TGTGCCAGCAGTCCTACCGGGGTATGGGCTGAAGCTTTCTTT.

The CDR3 spells CASSATGGTNEQFF. The CDR3 DNA reads TGTGCCAGCAGTGCAACGGGGGGCACGAATGAGCAGTTCTTC. The chain couples TRBV27 to TRBJ2-1, with a possible D match to TRBD2 (7 bases). The V end lost 5 bases, the J end lost 7 bases, and 15 bases lay between the germline ends. CDR1 is MNHEY, CDR2 SMNVEV, per germline (reference sequence). The CDR3 consists of 14 residues.

This chain connects TRBV7-9 to TRBJ1-5, with D tentatively TRBD1 (5 bases). V lost 4 bases and J lost 3, with 10 bases in between. This CDR3 is built from 14 residues. Germline lookup yields CDR1 SEHNR and CDR2 FQNEAQ (reference sequence). The CDR3 protein is CASSSDSFNQPQHF. In DNA, the CDR3 is TGTGCCAGCAGCTCCGACAGTTTCAATCAGCCCCAGCATTTT.